Reported below is one TCR beta chain. The data stem from a study of blood T cell repertoires in COVID-19. The CDR3 consists of 14 residues. Germline loops: CDR1 MGHRA, CDR2 YSYEKL. Trimming removed 0 bases from V and 3 bases from J, with 9 bases in between. Clones were read by immunoSEQ multiplex PCR, and TCRdb kept only the in-frame ones, dropping some. Among about 170,000 clones listed, 70% to 90% were seen once. The sample comprised PBMCs or T cells enriched from blood (not recorded which). The chain couples TRBV4-1 to TRBJ2-7; D unresolved. The source of this sequence is a woman aged 18-29 years who had recovered from COVID-19. The chain's CDR3 is CASSQDRGDYEQYF. The CDR3 nucleotides are TGCGCCAGCAGCCAAGATAGAGGAGACTACGAGCAGTACTTC.